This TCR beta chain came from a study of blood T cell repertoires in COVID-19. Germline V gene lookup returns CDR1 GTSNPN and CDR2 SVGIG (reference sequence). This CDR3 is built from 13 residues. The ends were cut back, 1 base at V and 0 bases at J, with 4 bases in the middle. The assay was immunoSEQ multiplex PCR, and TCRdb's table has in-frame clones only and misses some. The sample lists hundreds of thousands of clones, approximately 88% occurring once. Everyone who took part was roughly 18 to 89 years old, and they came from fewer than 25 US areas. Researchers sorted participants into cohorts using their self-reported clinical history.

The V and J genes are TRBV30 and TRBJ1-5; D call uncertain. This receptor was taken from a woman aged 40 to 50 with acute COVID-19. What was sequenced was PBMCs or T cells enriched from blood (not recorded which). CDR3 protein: CAWSESSNQPQHF. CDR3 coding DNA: TGTGCCTGGAGTGAGAGTAGCAATCAGCCCCAGCATTTT.